These 14 T cell receptor beta chains share one sample of origin, sequenced in a study of blood T cell repertoires in COVID-19. The repertoire was sequenced with immunoSEQ multiplex PCR; TCRdb's copy has only in-frame clones and lacks some. Of some 66,000 clones listed, 65% to 90% are singletons. The sequencing sample was made of peripheral blood. These receptors were taken from a man aged 55-75 years with acute or convalescent COVID-19.

The chain has TRBV6-5 and TRBJ1-4; no firm D call. CDR1 is MNHEY, CDR2 SVGAGI, per germline. V lost 5 bases, J lost 0 bases, and 10 bases lay in between. There are 15 residues in the CDR3. The CDR3 loop reads CASSTPGSTNEKLFF. CDR3 DNA: TGTGCCAGCAGTACTCCGGGATCAACTAATGAAAAACTGTTTTTT.

This chain joins TRBV11-2 and TRBJ1-4; 7 bases fit TRBD1. Trimming at V came to 4 bases and at J to 7 bases, leaving 9 bases not matched to a gene. The germline gives CDR1 SGHAT, CDR2 FQNNGV. CDR3 length equals 15 residues. In nucleotides, the CDR3 is TGTGCCAGCAGCTACGGCAGGGGGATCTTTGAAAAACTGTTTTTT. Encoded protein: CASSYGRGIFEKLFF.

The chain joins TRBV14 to TRBJ1-1; possibly TRBD1 for D (5 bases). Germline loops: CDR1 SGHDN, CDR2 FVKESK. Between the trimmed V and J ends, which lost 2 bases and 0 bases, there was a span of 19 bases. CDR3 length: 18 amino acids. Here the CDR3 DNA reads TGTGCCAGCAGCCAAAAAACACAAAGGGCAGGGCTGAACACTGAAGCTTTCTTT. This gives the protein CASSQKTQRAGLNTEAFF. Variable domain in full (rest from reference TRBV14 and TRBJ1-1): EAGVTQFPSHSVIEKGQTVTLRCDPISGHDNLYWYRRVMGKEIKFLLHFVKESKQDESGMPNNRFLAERTGGTYSTLKVQPAELEDSGVYFCASSQKTQRAGLNTEAFFGQGTRLTVV.

This clone was recorded only once. The rearrangement joins TRBV9 to TRBJ1-5; TRBD1 matches at 10 bases. The CDR3 contains 15 residues. The germline V gene has CDR1 SGDLS and CDR2 YYNGEE. The junction had 6 bases not matched to a gene; V was cut back by 2 bases and J by 7 bases. CDR3: CASSVGTGVGQPQHF. The CDR3 nucleotides are TGTGCCAGCAGCGTTGGGACAGGGGTGGGGCAGCCCCAGCATTTT.

The rearrangement links TRBV11-2 to TRBJ2-3; unclear D gene. Germline V CDR1 and CDR2: SGHAT, FQNNGV. The V end lost 2 bases, the J end lost 2 bases, and 11 bases lay between the germline ends. The CDR3 has 15 amino acids. CDR3 amino acids: CASSLRALHTDTQYF. The CDR3 bases are TGTGCCAGCAGCTTACGCGCGCTTCACACAGATACGCAGTATTTT.

This chain links TRBV3-1 (or the pseudogene TRBV3-2) with TRBJ1-3; D unresolved. Trimming left V 1 base short and J 0 bases short, with 7 bases between. CDR1 LGHDT and CDR2 YNNKEL come from the germline V gene (reference sequence). This CDR3 has 15 residues. The DNA of the CDR3 is TGTGCCAGCAGCCAAGGGCCGTACTCTGGAAACACCATATATTTT. Encoded protein: CASSQGPYSGNTIYF.

The chain has TRBV5-1 and TRBJ2-2; 8 positions agree with TRBD1. This CDR3 has 15 amino acids. Germline loops: CDR1 SGHRS, CDR2 YFSETQ. V gave up 3 bases and J gave up 3 bases; unmatched junction bases: 4. CDR3 protein: CASSSGTGYTGELFF. The CDR3 DNA reads TGCGCCAGCAGCTCCGGGACAGGATACACCGGGGAGCTGTTTTTT.

The rearrangement joins TRBV19 to TRBJ1-2; 7 positions agree with TRBD1. The CDR3 totals 13 residues. J lost 5 bases, V lost 6 bases, and 6 bases had no gene match. The germline V gene encodes CDR1 LNHDA and CDR2 SQIVND (reference sequence). The CDR3 is CASRTQGWYGYTF. The CDR3 DNA follows: TGTGCCAGTAGGACACAGGGGTGGTATGGCTACACCTTC.

V usage is TRBV15 and J usage is TRBJ1-5; D uncertain. Trimming took 1 base from V and 6 from J, leaving 7 bases between them. Germline-derived CDR1 and CDR2 are LNHNV and YYDKDF (reference sequence). The CDR3 extends over 13 amino acids. The CDR3 region is CATSRVAAQPQHF. CDR3 nucleotide sequence: TGTGCCACCAGCAGAGTAGCGGCTCAGCCCCAGCATTTT.

The chain links TRBV11-2 to TRBJ1-2; 8 positions agree with TRBD1. This CDR3 has 14 residues. Germline V lookup: CDR1 SGHAT, CDR2 FQNNGV. V was clipped by 2 bases and J by 4 bases; unmatched bases: 3. The CDR3 reads CASSLSQGAYGYTF. CDR3 sequence (DNA): TGTGCCAGCAGCTTATCCCAGGGGGCCTATGGCTACACCTTC. Full variable domain (missing parts from reference TRBV11-2 and TRBJ1-2): EAGVAQSPRYKIIEKRQSVAFWCNPISGHATLYWYQQILGQGPKLLIQFQNNGVVDDSQLPKDRFSAERLKGVDSTLKIQPAKLEDSAVYLCASSLSQGAYGYTFGSGTRLTVV.

J is TRBJ1-2 and V is TRBV4-1; D ambiguous. V was pared by 0 bases and J by 1 base, with 12 bases between. The CDR3 extends over 16 amino acids. The germline CDR1 and CDR2 sequences are MGHRA and YSYEKL. CDR3 loop: CASSQDAGFFNYGYTF. For the CDR3, the DNA is TGCGCCAGCAGCCAAGATGCGGGGTTTTTTAACTATGGCTACACCTTC.

The V and J genes are TRBV5-1 and TRBJ2-7; 7 bases are a match to TRBD2. The trim removed 3 bases at V and 6 bases at J, leaving 9 bases unmatched. The germline CDR1 and CDR2 sequences are SGHRS and YFSETQ. The CDR3 runs 14 residues. In DNA form, the CDR3 reads TGCGCCAGCAGCTCCCAGTCGGGGGGTGGCGAGCAGTACTTC. Translated, it gives CASSSQSGGGEQYF.

This sequence joins TRBV6-2 or TRBV6-3 and TRBJ1-1; the D is unclear. V was clipped by 3 bases and J by 3 bases, with 8 bases between them. There are 13 residues in the CDR3. In germline, CDR1 is MNHEY, CDR2 SVGEGT. The CDR3 DNA reads as TGTGCCAGCAGTTATGGCCGTGACACTGAAGCTTTCTTT. This sequence encodes CASSYGRDTEAFF.

The V call is TRBV19, the J call TRBJ2-2, with D maybe TRBD1 (6 bases). Per the germline V gene, CDR1 is LNHDA and CDR2 is SQIVND (reference sequence). The CDR3 is made up of 16 amino acids. V shed 5 bases and J shed 2 bases, with 15 bases lying between them. In DNA form, the CDR3 reads TGTGCCAGTAGTCCAAGGGACACAGAAAACACCGGGGAGCTGTTTTTT. Translation: CASSPRDTENTGELFF.